The present T cell receptor beta chain was sequenced within a study of T and B cells in COVID-19 patients. On the study more broadly: Most recovered patients had mild to moderate COVID-19 treated as outpatients. At median age approximately 37 years, recovered patients were younger than active-infection patients at about 72.

This clonotype was seen only a few times. Its antigen is not known. Findings of the study overall: Few blood samples existed from mildly ill patients during symptoms or early in severe cases. Patients with COVID-19 reportedly showed strongly skewed T cell receptor beta variable and joining gene usage.

Germline V gene data show CDR1 as ENHRY and CDR2 as SYGVKD. The CDR3 is 15 residues long. The J segment lost 3 bases and the V segment lost 3 bases, leaving 3 bases of the junction unmatched. Each TRB amplification used roughly 230-550 ng of genomic DNA from blood. TRB rearrangements were amplified by multiplex PCR with BIOMED2 TRB-A/B primers. TCRdb reprocessed the multiplex PCR reads with MiXCR, giving one entry per CDR3 protein. Of about 17,000 distinct CDR3 sequences in the sample, under 30% are singletons; the top ten hold around 4.8%. This chain connects TRBV10-3 to TRBJ1-4, with TRBD1 matching over 8 bases. Sequencing was performed on blood. The clonotype comes from a human donor who had recovered from COVID-19. The chain's CDR3 is CAISDRGQANEKLFF. The CDR3 DNA reads TGTGCCATCAGTGACAGGGGGCAGGCTAATGAAAAACTGTTTTTT.